This T cell receptor (beta chain) is drawn from a study of cytomegalovirus exposure and HLA in healthy donors. Study findings and constraints: Compared with the roughly 670-donor mean, an Asian-associated ancestry cluster reportedly had fewer N-insertions, according to a later analysis. Later on, analysis showed that most CMV-associated TCR beta chains appeared to be HLA-restricted. Roughly uniform depth of sequencing across donors was assumed in presence/absence analyses.

PCR used 60 Vbeta primers and 13 Jbeta primers. Profiling relied on immunoSEQ multiplex PCR, and the TCRdb table lists in-frame clones only, not all of them. The data contain about 140,000 clones, about 70% of them singletons. Worth noting for this clone: Its antigen is unidentified.

This CDR3 region has 12 residues. The germline V gene encodes CDR1 SEHNR and CDR2 FQNEAQ (reference sequence). Trimming took 5 bases from V and 8 from J; bases not matched to a gene: 5. While unrecorded immune exposures were likely, the donors were nominally healthy when sampled. Sequencing used PBMCs. The genes are TRBV7-9 and TRBJ1-2, with 7 nucleotides matching TRBD1. The sequence came from a young man in good health and CMV-seropositive. CDR3 nucleotide sequence: TGTGCCAGCAGCGCAGGGGGAAGAGGCTACACCTTC. It yields the protein CASSAGGRGYTF.